Following are 2 T cell receptor beta chains from one sample sequenced in a study of tumor and adjacent non-tumor tissue in lung cancer (dated by TCRdb to the late 2010s). RNA was isolated from bulk, unsorted tissue, and RNA quality was assessed with a NanoDrop ND-1000 and an Agilent 2100. Libraries came from multiplex PCR. TCRdb shows the sequencer as Illumina HiSeq 2500. TCRbeta libraries were constructed through three rounds of nested PCR with primers (Table S4) according to protocols modified from ARM-PCR. TCRdb took the public reads, trimmed them with fastp at Q25, ran MiXCR for clone calling and kept in-frame beta chains. Rows merge per CDR3 protein into single entries with the most common DNA and genes. This sample gives approximately 86,000 distinct CDR3 sequences in total; roughly 72% of them show up just once. The ten largest clones represent roughly 9% of the sample. The sample taken for sequencing was lung tumor tissue. The source of these receptors is a woman in her forties with non-small cell lung cancer.

On this clonotype: Given a much more abundant clone one base away, this may be a read error. The chain links TRBV5-6 to TRBJ1-5; TRBD1 is a possible D gene (5 bases). Trimming stripped 1 base from V and 3 bases from J, with 14 bases between. This CDR3 comprises 16 residues. Germline V lookup: CDR1 SGHDT, CDR2 YYEEEE. In nucleotides, the CDR3 is TGTGCCAGCAGCTTGAGGTTTGGGGGATTCAATCAGCCCCAGCATTTT. Protein sequence: CASSLRFGGFNQPQHF.

The chain joins TRBV12-3 or TRBV12-4 to TRBJ2-4, with D possibly TRBD1 on 6 matching bases. This CDR3 has 14 amino acids. Between the trimmed V and J ends, which lost 2 bases and 5 bases, there was a span of 10 bases. CDR3 region: CASSLQGTENIQYF. The DNA for the CDR3 is TGTGCCAGCAGTTTACAGGGGACCGAAAACATTCAGTACTTC.